This passage covers 8 T cell receptor beta chains from one sample sequenced in a study of identical twins. MiXCR was run by TCRdb on the 5' RACE reads, yielding one entry per CDR3 protein. The data hold roughly 720,000 distinct CDR3 sequences, with roughly 18% observed a single time. The sample was also reused in another study, on T cells expressing NK-cell markers.

The sample comprised PBMCs. The receptor set was obtained from a woman aged 18-29 years in good health.

This clonotype was detected only a few times. A much more abundant neighbour one base away suggests this may be a read error. CDR3 nucleotide sequence: TGTGCCAGCAGCATGTTCTACGAGCAGTACTTC. Its protein is CASSMFYEQYF. The chain employs TRBV13 and TRBJ2-7; D unresolved. The CDR3 contains 11 residues. Germline CDR1 and CDR2: PRHDT and FYEKMQ (reference sequence). V dropped 5 bases and J dropped 3 bases, with 5 bases sitting between them.

This clonotype was observed at least ten times. This chain uses TRBV3-1 with TRBJ2-7; maybe TRBD1 (5 bases). Trimming pared 6 bases from V and 2 bases from J, leaving 8 bases between. Looked up from germline, CDR1 is LGHDT and CDR2 is YNNKEL (reference sequence). This CDR3 is 12 amino acids long. The CDR3: CASSQGPYEQYF. The DNA of the CDR3 is TGTGCCAGCAGTCAGGGTCCCTACGAGCAGTACTTC.

In this sample, this clonotype turned up many times. The chain couples TRBV10-1 to TRBJ1-2, with TRBD1 matching 7 bases. There are 15 residues in the CDR3. In germline, CDR1 is WNHNN, CDR2 SYGVQD (reference sequence). V trimming: 8 bases; J trimming: 5 bases; junction bases outside the gene matches: 14. The CDR3 sequence is CASFSIGTAFYGYTF. The CDR3 DNA is TGCGCCAGCTTCTCGATCGGGACAGCCTTTTATGGCTACACCTTC.

The chain is built from TRBV6-5 and TRBJ1-2; D is perhaps TRBD1 (6 bases). V lost 2 bases and J lost 8, with 15 bases in between. Germline V gives CDR1 MNHEY, CDR2 SVGAGI. The CDR3 covers 14 residues. CDR3 protein: CASSYPTGAKGYTF. The CDR3 nucleotides are TGTGCCAGCAGTTACCCGACGGGGGCGAAGGGCTACACCTTC.

The genes are TRBV5-1 and TRBJ2-7, with D perhaps matching TRBD1 or TRBD2 (5 bases each). The CDR3 consists of 15 residues. Germline CDR1 and CDR2: SGHRS and YFSETQ. Trimming took off 1 base at V and 0 bases at J, with 11 bases between the two ends. The CDR3 is CASSLIAGTSYEQYF. The CDR3, as DNA: TGCGCCAGCAGCTTGATTGCCGGGACCTCCTACGAGCAGTACTTC.

This clonotype was seen only a few times. This chain uses TRBV7-8 with TRBJ2-1, with 10 bases lining up with TRBD1. J lost 7 bases, V lost 5 bases, and 14 bases had no gene match. Germline-derived CDR1 and CDR2 are SGHVS and FQNEAQ. The CDR3 loop spans 17 amino acids. The CDR3 DNA follows: TGTGCCAGCAGCCCCACTTGGGGACAGGGGAGGTCGAATGAGCAGTTCTTC. It codes for CASSPTWGQGRSNEQFF. Filled out from reference TRBV7-8 and TRBJ2-1, the complete variable domain reads GAGVSQSPRYKVAKRGQDVALRCDPISGHVSLFWYQQALGQGPEFLTYFQNEAQLDKSGLPSDRFFAERPEGSVSTLKIQRTQQEDSAVYLCASSPTWGQGRSNEQFFGPGTRLTVL.

The chain couples TRBV7-3 to TRBJ1-1, with D possibly being TRBD1 (5 bases). CDR1 SGHTA and CDR2 FQGTGA come from the germline V gene. V gave up 4 bases and J gave up 3 bases, with 12 bases separating them. This CDR3 has 14 amino acids. In DNA, the CDR3 is TGTGCCAGCAGCTACAACGGGGGGTACACTGAAGCTTTCTTT. Protein: CASSYNGGYTEAFF.

This clonotype was seen more than once but under ten times. This chain links TRBV12-3 or TRBV12-4 with TRBJ2-7; D gene ambiguous. V lost 8 bases, J lost 0 bases, and 11 bases lay in between. The CDR3 has 13 amino acids. CDR3 amino acids: CASAILTSYEQYF. CDR3 coding DNA: TGTGCCAGCGCGATTTTAACCTCCTACGAGCAGTACTTC.